This T cell receptor (beta chain) was captured in a study of blood T cells in healthy people across ages (dated by TCRdb to 2014 to 2015). In terms of the full investigation: Template switching captured roughly one uniquely barcoded TCR beta cDNA molecule per two T cells in model experiments. Using deep sequencing normalized with unique cDNA molecular identifiers, the study measured how TCR beta repertoire diversity changes with age. The donors were split into four age groups: young (average 16 years), middle-aged (about 40), aged (over 55) and long-lived (about 82). For two donors (one aged 18 to 29 and one aged 80 or older), the study analyzed two additional independent replicas of 1 million unique cDNA reads from the same blood draw. The study at large found these results: Because profiling used bulk unsorted PBMCs, naive and antigen-experienced compartments could not be compared conclusively. Observed TCR beta diversity per million T cells fell roughly linearly with age, and a significant reduction was already apparent by age around 40. Compared with the aged group, more naive CD4+ T cells, fewer expanded clones and increased TCR diversity were shown by the long-lived group, suggesting age selection. Observed TCR beta diversity correlated strongly with the percentage of naive T cells measured by flow cytometry. Estimates of total diversity from one million sequenced T cells were regarded as lower bounds and underestimates. Because the CMV infection status of the donors was unknown, age-related changes in expanded clonotypes may potentially have been confounded.

This clonotype was picked up a small number of times. The antigen it recognizes is unknown. Nothing much larger sits one base from this clone, and base qualities are not available. The method behind the library was 5' RACE. Sequencing took place on an Illumina HiSeq 2500. A second 7 to 11 cycle PCR used a sample-barcoded 5' primer and a J-beta primer mix. A unique molecular identifier was introduced onto each TCR beta cDNA molecule by a template-switch 5' adaptor carrying 12 random nucleotides. Each sample yielded at least 3 million CDR3-containing paired-end reads. The Mint cDNA synthesis kit, primed by a TRBC-specific oligonucleotide, was used to synthesize first-strand cDNA from all RNA. Following uracil-DNA glycosylase treatment, a first 18-cycle PCR with universal primers M1SS and BC2_uni_R was performed on all cDNA. Processing in the source paper ran as follows. For normalization, 1 million high-quality reads, each with a distinct molecular identifier, were randomly selected from each sample. Reads sharing molecular identifiers were discarded rather than binned into consensus sequences. CDR3 identification, clonotype clustering and error correction used MiTCR with a Q25 quality threshold and the strictest error-elimination algorithm. A nonparametric unseen species model with Euler transformation was used to estimate lower-bound total TCR beta diversity. Clones were called with MiXCR by TCRdb after fastp trimmed the public reads at Q25, and only in-frame beta chains were retained. CDR3 protein sequences are deduplicated, and each keeps its most common genes and DNA. These V and J calls originate from TCRdb's pipeline instead of the authors' own analysis. This sample lists about 720,000 distinct CDR3 sequences; roughly 25% were detected once. The leading ten clones occupy under 4.5% of the sample.

Donors were a few dozen systemically healthy Caucasian individuals from Russia aged 6 to 90 years. Each donor gave 9.5 to 10 milliliters of peripheral blood, drawn into EDTA-treated Vacutainer tubes. Ficoll-Paque density-gradient centrifugation was used to isolate PBMCs, with at least 6.5 million per sample. Total RNA, at least 5.5 micrograms per sample, was extracted from PBMCs with Trizol reagent. For every donor, flow cytometry on a PBMC aliquot measured the percentage of naive CD45RAhigh/CD27high T cells. From its cysteine to its phenylalanine, the CDR3 spans 14 amino acids. Only the CDR3 part of the read is kept: 42 bases, read in frame from the first base. Trimming leaves V shorter by 6 bases and J shorter by 0 bases, with the junction holding 2 bases beyond the gene matches. CDR1 and CDR2 are read off the germline V gene (reference sequence) as DFQATT and SNEGSKA. These data are also associated with another study on T cells of mothers and their children. That second publication adds: The donors were nine systemically healthy Caucasian individuals, made up of three mothers and their six children. cDNA synthesis used all of the extracted RNA, with 1.5 ug of RNA in each 15 ul reaction. In the second PCR, the M1S primer introduced both the sample barcodes and 2-4 random nucleotides. More than 9.5 million TCR beta CDR3 reads were obtained from each mother, and some 3 million reads were obtained from each child. In both related and unrelated pairs, thymic selection shapes the output of TCR recombination in a similar way, with inherited differences having only a minor effect. Related mother-child pairs always showed normalized repertoire overlap that was slightly higher than in unrelated mother-child pairs, though the difference was never significant. With a sensitivity of about 100 clones per million clonotypes, no persistent microchimeric T cell clones were detected. The study used deep NGS to compare TCR beta repertoires of mothers and children, seeking features distinguishing related mother-child pairs from unrelated individuals. The mean age was 40 +/- 4 years for the mothers and approximately 11 +/- 4 years for the children. After adapter ligation was performed with NEBNext reagents, the libraries were sequenced on an Illumina HiSeq 2000 with 100+100 nt paired-end reads. Mother and child libraries were prepared a month apart and sequenced in separate runs to prevent cross-contamination. For each donor, somewhere between roughly 450,000 and 2,200,000 distinct TCR beta clonotypes were identified. Naive TCR beta clonotypes were estimated from low-frequency clonotypes matched to each donor's FACS-determined naive share, without sorting.

Sequencing input: blood. The chain is made from TRBV20-1 and TRBJ2-3; a stretch of 11 junction bases matches TRBD2. The origin of this receptor is a boy aged 5-17 years in good health. The nucleotides read TGCAGTGCGCTAGCGGGGGGCAGCACAGATACGCAGTATTTT. Its translation reads: CSALAGGSTDTQYF.